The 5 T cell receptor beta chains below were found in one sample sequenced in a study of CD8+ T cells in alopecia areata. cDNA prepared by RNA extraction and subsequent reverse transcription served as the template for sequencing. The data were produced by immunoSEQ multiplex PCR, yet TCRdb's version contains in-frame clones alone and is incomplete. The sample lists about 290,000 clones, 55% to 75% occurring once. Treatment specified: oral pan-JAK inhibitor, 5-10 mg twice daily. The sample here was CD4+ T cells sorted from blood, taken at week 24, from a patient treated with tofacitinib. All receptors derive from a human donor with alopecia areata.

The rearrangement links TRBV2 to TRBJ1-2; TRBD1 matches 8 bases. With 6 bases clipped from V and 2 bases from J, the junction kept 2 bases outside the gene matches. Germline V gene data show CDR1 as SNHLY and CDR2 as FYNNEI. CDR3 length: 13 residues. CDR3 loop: CASRAGGNYGYTF. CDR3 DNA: TGTGCCAGCAGGGCAGGGGGCAACTATGGCTACACCTTC.

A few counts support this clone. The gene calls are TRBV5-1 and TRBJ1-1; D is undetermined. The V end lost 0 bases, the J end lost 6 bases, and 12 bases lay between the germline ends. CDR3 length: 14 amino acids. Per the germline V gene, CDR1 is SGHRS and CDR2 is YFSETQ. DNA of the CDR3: TGCGCCAGCAGCTTGGTTCTAACACCCGCTGAAGCTTTCTTT. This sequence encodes CASSLVLTPAEAFF.

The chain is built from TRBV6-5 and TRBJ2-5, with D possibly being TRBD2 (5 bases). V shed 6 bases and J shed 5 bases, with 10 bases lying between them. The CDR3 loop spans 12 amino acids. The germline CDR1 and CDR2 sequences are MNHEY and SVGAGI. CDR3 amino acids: CASRDSGETQYF. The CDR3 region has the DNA TGTGCCAGCAGGGACTCGGGGGAGACCCAGTACTTC.

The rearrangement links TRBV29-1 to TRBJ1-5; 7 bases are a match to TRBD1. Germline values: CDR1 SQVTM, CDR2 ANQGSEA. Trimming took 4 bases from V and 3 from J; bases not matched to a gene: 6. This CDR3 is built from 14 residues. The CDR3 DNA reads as TGCAGCGTTGCTCAGCAGGGGGTCAATCAGCCCCAGCATTTT. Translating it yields CSVAQQGVNQPQHF.

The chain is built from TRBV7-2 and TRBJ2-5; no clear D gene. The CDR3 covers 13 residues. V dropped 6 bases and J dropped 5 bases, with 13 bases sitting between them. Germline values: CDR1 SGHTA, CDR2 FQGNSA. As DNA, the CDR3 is TGTGCCAGCAGTGCTGGGGAAGGGGAGACCCAGTACTTC. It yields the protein CASSAGEGETQYF.